This is a list of T cell receptor beta chains from one sample in a study of cytomegalovirus exposure and HLA in healthy donors. Sequenced by immunoSEQ multiplex PCR; TCRdb stores in-frame clones only, minus some. Of fewer than 200,000 clones listed, about 80% are singletons. The sequencing sample was made of PBMCs. The receptors shown here come from a woman between 18 and 29 years old in good health and CMV-seropositive. The CDR3 runs from the conserved cysteine through the conserved F or W. The order of the fields is J gene, V gene, clone size, D gene, CDR3 DNA, CDR3 protein. A D gene is named only where the DNA matches it firmly. Clone size is given for some rows only: seen once, a few or many times, or a class if the clone is expanded.

TRBJ2-3,TRBV9,.,TRBD1,TGTGCCAGCAGCGGAACCGGGACAGGGCGGTCTTTCACAGATACGCAGTATTTT,CASSGTGTGRSFTDTQYF
TRBJ1-5,TRBV6-1,.,TRBD1,TGTGCCAGCAGTGAAGGAAGGTTAGACAGGGTGGCTTTTGCCCAGCATTTT,CASSEGRLDRVAFAQHF
TRBJ2-6,TRBV11-2,.,TRBD1,TGTGCCAGCAGCTTAGGGGACAGACTCTCCGGGGCCAACGTCCTGACTTTC,CASSLGDRLSGANVLTF
TRBJ1-1,TRBV6-1,.,.,TGTGCCAGCACTCCCGTCCCGAGTCTGAACACTGAAGCTTTCTTT,CASTPVPSLNTEAFF
TRBJ1-2,TRBV2,.,.,TGTGCCAGCAGGAACCTTGACTCCCCCCTCCTTGGCTACACCTTC,CASRNLDSPLLGYTF
TRBJ2-5,TRBV7-9,.,.,TGTGCCAGCAGCTCAAGGGGGGGGCGCGGAGAGACCCAGTACTTC,CASSSRGGRGETQYF
TRBJ1-1,TRBV4-1,.,TRBD1,TGCGCCAGCAGCCAGATAACAGGGGCCAACACTGAAGCTTTCTTT,CASSQITGANTEAFF
TRBJ1-2,TRBV18,.,TRBD1,TGTGCCAGCTCGTCGGGACAGCTCTATGGCTACACCTTC,CASSSGQLYGYTF
TRBJ1-1,TRBV7-9,.,TRBD1,TGTGCCAGCAGCTTGACAGGGGAAGCTTTCTTT,CASSLTGEAFF
TRBJ2-2,TRBV6-1,.,.,TGTGCCAGCAGTGAACAAGCAGGGGCCACCGGGGAGCTGTTTTTT,CASSEQAGATGELFF
TRBJ2-3,TRBV5-1,.,.,TGCGCCAGCAGCTTGTCCCCAGTGGATACGCAGTATTTT,CASSLSPVDTQYF
TRBJ2-7,TRBV7-9,.,.,TGTGCCAGCAGCTTAGGGCAGGGGTTCTACGAGCAGTACTTC,CASSLGQGFYEQYF
TRBJ2-7,TRBV13,.,.,TGTGCCAGCAGTGGGCGATACGAGCAGTACTTC,CASSGRYEQYF
TRBJ1-1,TRBV27,.,.,TGTGCCAGCAGTTTATCCAAACAGGGTTCCACTGAAGCTTTCTTT,CASSLSKQGSTEAFF
TRBJ1-5,TRBV5-3,.,.,TGTGCCAGAAGCCAAGGGCGGGGGGGCAATCAGCCCCAGCATTTT,CARSQGRGGNQPQHF
TRBJ1-5,TRBV19,.,.,TGTGCCAGTAGTCCCCCCATGACAGTACCTAATCAGCCCCAGCATTTT,CASSPPMTVPNQPQHF
TRBJ1-1,TRBV7-9,.,TRBD1,TGTGCCAGCAGCGACGGCCACAGGGGGATCTCTGAAGCTTTCTTT,CASSDGHRGISEAFF
TRBJ1-6,TRBV5-5,.,TRBD1,TGTGCCAGCAGCTTGGCCCGCGGGACAGGGGGTAGCTCCTATAATTCACCCCTCCACTTT,CASSLARGTGGSSYNSPLHF
TRBJ1-2,TRBV19,.,.,TGTGCCAGTAGTCCCTCGGACAGCCCTTCCTATGGCTACACCTTC,CASSPSDSPSYGYTF
TRBJ2-3,TRBV18,.,TRBD2,TGTGCCAGCTCCCCACCCGGGACTAGCTCAGATACGCAGTATTTT,CASSPPGTSSDTQYF
TRBJ2-1,TRBV2,.,.,TGTGCCAGCAGACCGGGTGGGACTGTTTTCGATGAGCAGTTCTTC,CASRPGGTVFDEQFF
TRBJ1-2,TRBV6-6,.,TRBD1,TGTGCCAGCAGTAGTCTGGGACAGGGAGGTGGCTACACCTTC,CASSSLGQGGGYTF
TRBJ2-3,TRBV5-1,.,.,TGCGCCAGCAGCCCACCGGACTCCCCCCGGGATACGCAGTATTTT,CASSPPDSPRDTQYF
TRBJ2-3,TRBV9,.,TRBD2,TGTGCCAGCAGCGATAGCGGGGTCACAGATACGCAGTATTTT,CASSDSGVTDTQYF
TRBJ2-7,TRBV5-6,.,.,TGTGCCAGCAGCTTGGCCCGCTACGAGCAGTACTTC,CASSLARYEQYF
TRBJ2-3,TRBV2,.,.,TGTGCCAGCAGTGGAGACACAGATACGCAGTATTTT,CASSGDTDTQYF
TRBJ1-4,TRBV9,.,.,TGTGCCAGCAGCGTAGAAGGGGTCTCTAATGAAAAACTGTTTTTT,CASSVEGVSNEKLFF
TRBJ1-6,TRBV7-2,few,TRBD1,TGTGCCAGCAGCTGGGACAGGTGGAATTCACCCCTCCACTTT,CASSWDRWNSPLHF